This entry concerns a single T cell receptor beta chain. The antigen is unknown. Trimming stripped 0 bases from V and 3 bases from J, with 11 bases between. The CDR3 extends over 15 amino acids. Germline assignment: CDR1 WSHSY and CDR2 SAAADI. TCRdb's copy holds only in-frame clones and misses some; the assay was immunoSEQ multiplex PCR. The sample lists about 2.4 million clones; approximately 90% were seen once. Donors had no recently reported acute infections or vaccinations and were HIV-negative. The authors divided CD4+ cells into CD45RA+ naive and CD45RA-negative memory subsets. The entry originates in a study of shared clonotypes between healthy human individuals. Study-wide findings and caveats: Generation of non-shared clonotypes was less probable than generation of clonotypes shared by all four donors.

The chain uses TRBV10-2 and TRBJ1-2; no firm D call. The TCR was taken from a young man in good health. Sequenced material: naive CD4+ T cells sorted from blood. Subset denoted: CD45RA+ positively selected. The CDR3 DNA is TGCGCCAGCAGTGAGTCGGCGCTTCTTGACTATGGCTACACCTTC. Protein: CASSESALLDYGYTF.